Each of the 28 T cell receptor beta chains below was sequenced from the same sample in a study of glioma-infiltrating T cells. Using RNA template, CDR3s of TCR alpha and beta were amplified with iRepertoire arm-PCR. TCRdb reprocessed the multiplex PCR reads via MiXCR and lists one record per CDR3 protein. The sample carries over 130,000 distinct CDR3 sequences, about two fifths recorded once. Source material: glioma tissue, nonneoplastic brain tissue, or PBMCs (not recorded which). These receptors were collected from a human donor with low-grade glioma or glioblastoma, undergoing nonglioma brain surgery, or in good health (not recorded which).

In regard to this clonotype: This may be a read error: a much more frequent sequence differs by one nucleotide. The chain recombines TRBV6-2 or TRBV6-3 with TRBJ2-1; 12 bases line up with TRBD1. The CDR3 extends over 14 amino acids. Per germline, CDR1 MNHEY and CDR2 SVGEGT. This chain's CDR3 is CTSGSGTGGVKEFF. CDR3 DNA: TGTACCAGCGGGTCCGGGACAGGGGGCGTCAAGGAGTTCTTC.

This clonotype was recorded many times. The V call is TRBV6-1, the J call TRBJ1-1; 7 bases are a match to TRBD1. CDR1 is MNHNS, CDR2 SASEGT, per germline. CDR3 length: 13 amino acids. The V gene end was trimmed by 11 bases and the J gene end by 1 base; junction bases not matched to a gene: 7. The CDR3 bases are TGTGCCGGATCAGGGGGTCGGAACACTGAAGCTTTCTTT. The encoded protein is CAGSGGRNTEAFF.

J is TRBJ2-7 and V is TRBV28, with 7 bases lining up with TRBD1. The germline V gene has CDR1 MDHEN and CDR2 SYDVKM. V was pared by 5 bases and J by 2 bases, with 9 bases of the junction left unmatched. This CDR3 is 15 amino acids long. The CDR3 region has the DNA TGTGCCAGCAGTGGCCGGGACAGTCTAACCTACGAGCAGTACTTC. Its translation: CASSGRDSLTYEQYF.

As regards this clonotype: One end of the junction does not line up with germline, which may come from a read error. The V call is TRBV7-2, the J call TRBJ1-6; TRBD1 matches 8 bases. The CDR3 is 16 residues long. Per germline, CDR1 SGHTA and CDR2 FQGNSA. The DNA for the CDR3 is TGTGCCAGCAGCTTAGACACCGGGACAGGAGTCCCACCTCTCCACTTT. Translation gives CASSLDTGTGVPPLHF.

A few counts support this clonotype. The rearrangement uses TRBV6-1 and TRBJ1-1, with D possibly being TRBD1 (6 bases). Trimming removed 6 bases at V and 3 bases at J, with 11 bases between. CDR1 is MNHNS and CDR2 is SASEGT in the germline V gene. There are 13 residues in the CDR3. CDR3 residues: CASSWTADTEAFF. The CDR3 region has the DNA TGTGCCAGCAGCTGGACAGCGGACACTGAAGCTTTCTTT.

The gene calls are TRBV19 and TRBJ1-1; unclear D gene. CDR3 size: 13 residues. V was shortened by 3 bases and J by 5 bases, with 10 bases between the two germline ends. Germline CDR1 reads LNHDA; CDR2 reads SQIVND (reference sequence). CDR3 nucleotide sequence: TGTGCCAGTAGTATCTTCCGAGGAACTGAAGCTTTCTTT. Translated: CASSIFRGTEAFF.

This clonotype has a single count. The chain combines TRBV12-3 or TRBV12-4 with TRBJ2-2; the D is unclear. CDR3 length equals 13 residues. V shed 2 bases and J shed 9 bases, with 10 bases lying between them. The CDR3 spells CASSLSGVRELFF. In nucleotides, the CDR3 is TGTGCCAGCAGTTTATCAGGTGTCCGGGAGCTGTTTTTT.

Turning to this clonotype: A much larger clone is a single base away; this may be a read error. The V gene is TRBV20-1, the J gene TRBJ1-5; D uncertain. The CDR3 spans 15 residues. Germline CDR1 is DFQATT and CDR2 is SNEGSKA (reference sequence). CDR3 amino acids: CSASEGGGRNQHQHF. The CDR3 bases are TGCAGTGCTAGCGAGGGAGGAGGTCGCAATCAGCACCAGCATTTT.

Concerning this clonotype: A junction boundary mismatches the germline segment, possibly from a read error. This rearrangement joins TRBV4-1 to TRBJ2-7, with TRBD2 identical over 8 bases. This CDR3 has 15 amino acids. Germline V gene lookup returns CDR1 MGHRA and CDR2 YSYEKL. The CDR3 DNA is TGCGCCGGCAGCCAACTCCGAGCGGGAGCGTACGAGCAGTACTTC. This translates into CAGSQLRAGAYEQYF.

The V call is TRBV20-1, the J call TRBJ2-7, with 8 bases lining up with TRBD2. Germline V CDR1 and CDR2: DFQATT, SNEGSKA (reference sequence). Unmatched junction bases numbered 5, after V lost 3 bases and J lost 4 bases. This CDR3 has 13 residues. In DNA form, the CDR3 reads TGCAGTGCTAGGGGGACTAGTCGGTACGAGCAGTACTTC. Encoded protein: CSARGTSRYEQYF.

This CDR3 is CASTLAGKSYNEQFF. The CDR3 DNA sequence: TGTGCCAGTACATTAGCGGGAAAATCCTACAATGAGCAGTTCTTC. This rearrangement joins TRBV19 to TRBJ2-1; the match to TRBD2 covers 8 bases. The CDR3 totals 15 residues. With V trimmed by 7 bases and J by 1 base, 6 bases remained unmatched. Germline V gives CDR1 LNHDA, CDR2 SQIVND (reference sequence). The full variable domain, in which reference TRBV19 and TRBJ2-1 provide the parts outside the CDR3, is DGGITQSPKYLFRKEGQNVTLSCEQNLNHDAMYWYRQDPGQGLRLIYYSQIVNDFQKGDIAEGYSVSREKKESFPLTVTSAQKNPTAFYLCASTLAGKSYNEQFFGPGTRLTVL.

The chain has TRBV10-3 and TRBJ1-1, with a weak D call TRBD1 (6 bases). V was trimmed by 6 bases and J by 5 bases, leaving 19 bases between them. The germline V gene encodes CDR1 ENHRY and CDR2 SYGVKD. The CDR3 extends over 15 amino acids. CDR3 loop: CAIRLNREAETEAFF. CDR3 coding DNA: TGTGCCATCAGGCTGAACAGGGAAGCAGAGACTGAAGCTTTCTTT.

The rearrangement links TRBV5-1 to TRBJ2-3, with 8 positions matching TRBD2. Germline values: CDR1 SGHRS, CDR2 YFSETQ. Unmatched junction bases numbered 4, after V lost 3 bases and J lost 1 base. CDR3 length: 15 amino acids. The CDR3 region is CASSSLTSGTDTQYF. In DNA form, the CDR3 reads TGCGCCAGCAGCTCATTGACTAGCGGCACAGATACGCAGTATTTT.

The chain joins TRBV6-1 to TRBJ1-2; D not certain. The CDR3 is made up of 13 amino acids. The V gene's germline CDR1 is MNHNS and CDR2 SASEGT. V dropped 6 bases and J dropped 3 bases, with 11 bases sitting between them. CDR3 bases: TGTGCCAGCAGCGGCGAGGAATACTATGGCTACACCTTC. The encoded protein is CASSGEEYYGYTF.

This chain links TRBV7-2 with TRBJ2-7, with a possible D match to TRBD1 (6 bases). With 5 bases removed from V and 6 bases from J, the gap between germline ends came to 17 bases. The CDR3 has 14 residues. The germline gives CDR1 SGHTA, CDR2 FQGNSA. CDR3 loop: CASSTSRDNREQYF. The DNA for the CDR3 is TGTGCCAGCAGCACCAGCCGGGACAACCGCGAGCAGTACTTC.

This clonotype has more than one count but fewer than ten. J is TRBJ2-1 and V is TRBV20-1; 13 bases are shared with TRBD2. The length of the CDR3 is 14 residues. Per germline, CDR1 DFQATT and CDR2 SNEGSKA (reference sequence). Trimming at V came to 5 bases and at J to 9 bases, leaving 7 bases not matched to a gene. CDR3 residues: CSAAGTSGDSEQFF. The CDR3 DNA reads as TGCAGTGCTGCCGGGACTAGCGGGGACAGTGAGCAGTTCTTC.

This clonotype was counted ten times or more. The gene calls are TRBV6-1 and TRBJ1-1; D perhaps matches TRBD1 (5 bases). The CDR3 consists of 15 residues. CDR1 MNHNS and CDR2 SASEGT come from the germline V gene. Trimming took 8 bases from V and 1 from J, leaving 17 bases between them. Written as DNA, the CDR3 is TGTGCCAGCTCCACCTGGGGCCCTCAGAACACTGAAGCTTTCTTT. This sequence encodes CASSTWGPQNTEAFF.

V usage is TRBV20-1 and J usage is TRBJ1-1; D might be TRBD1 (6 bases). V lost 0 bases and J lost 1, with 18 bases in between. The CDR3 runs to 17 residues. Germline V gene lookup returns CDR1 DFQATT and CDR2 SNEGSKA (reference sequence). The CDR3 is CSARDLGGGRKNTEAFF. The CDR3 DNA reads TGCAGTGCTAGAGATTTAGGGGGTGGGAGAAAGAACACTGAAGCTTTCTTT.

J is TRBJ1-4 and V is TRBV4-3; 10 nucleotides match TRBD1. This CDR3 spans 15 amino acids. Germline trimming cut 6 bases from V and 6 bases from J; bases unmatched to any gene: 7. Germline CDR1 and CDR2: LGHNA and YSLEER. The CDR3 here is CASSRTGTGDEKLFF. CDR3 nucleotide sequence: TGCGCCAGCAGTCGGACCGGGACAGGGGATGAAAAACTGTTTTTT.

This clonotype was seen a handful of times. V usage is TRBV12-3 or TRBV12-4 and J usage is TRBJ1-1; unclear D gene. CDR3 length: 13 residues. V lost 6 bases to trimming and J lost 3 bases, with 11 bases between them. Written as DNA, the CDR3 is TGTGCCAGCAGGAAGCAGGCGGACACTGAAGCTTTCTTT. This sequence encodes CASRKQADTEAFF.

This clonotype has a handful of counts. Relative to the germline gene, one junction end is altered; a read error may explain this. This sequence joins TRBV7-3 and TRBJ2-1; perhaps TRBD2 as D (6 bases). CDR3 size: 15 residues. From germline, CDR1 is SGHTA and CDR2 FQGTGA. The CDR3 bases are TGTGCCCGCAGCTTAGAACCCGGGACTCTCAATGAGCAGCTCTTC. Translation gives CARSLEPGTLNEQLF.

This clonotype was counted a few times. A much larger clonotype is one base distant, so this may be a read error. The chain carries TRBV28 and TRBJ2-5; D unclear. The CDR3 has 11 amino acids. Germline values: CDR1 MDHEN, CDR2 SYDVKM. The CDR3: CAGSLEETQYF. CDR3 coding DNA: TGTGCCGGCAGCCTCGAAGAGACCCAGTACTTC.

CDR3 bases: TGTGCCAGCAGCTTAGCTCCGACACTAGCGCGAACGGGAGAGACCCAGTACTTC. Translated, it gives CASSLAPTLARTGETQYF. The chain carries TRBV7-9 and TRBJ2-5; TRBD2 matches at 7 bases. Germline values: CDR1 SEHNR, CDR2 FQNEAQ (reference sequence). Trimming removed 0 bases from V and 4 bases from J; junction bases left unmatched: 14. There are 18 residues in the CDR3.

The chain uses TRBV7-8 and TRBJ1-6; D gene uncertain. V lost 2 bases and J 8 bases, leaving 7 bases between the germline ends. The CDR3 totals 13 residues. CDR1 and CDR2 (germline): SGHVS, FQNEAQ. CDR3 region: CASSLNSDSPLHF. DNA of the CDR3: TGTGCCAGCAGCTTAAACTCGGATTCACCCCTCCACTTT.

This clonotype was observed a few times. The genes are TRBV20-1 and TRBJ1-2; 10 nucleotides line up with TRBD1. The CDR3 is 15 residues long. V was clipped by 4 bases and J by 6 bases; unmatched bases: 11. Looked up from germline, CDR1 is DFQATT and CDR2 is SNEGSKA (reference sequence). CDR3 nucleotides: TGCAGTGCTACCCGGGACAGGGGAGGGTCGGATGGCTACACCTTC. This sequence encodes CSATRDRGGSDGYTF.

This clonotype was seen only once. V gene TRBV4-1 combines with J gene TRBJ1-2; D call uncertain. Germline assignment: CDR1 MGHRA and CDR2 YSYEKL. Trimming stripped 1 base from V and 2 bases from J, with 14 bases between. This CDR3 is 16 amino acids long. This CDR3 reads CASSQVWAGINYGYTF. The CDR3 DNA follows: TGCGCCAGCAGCCAAGTGTGGGCAGGAATCAACTATGGCTACACCTTC.

As DNA, the CDR3 is TGTGCCAGCAACAAACTAGCGGGAGGGCCCACAGATACGCAGTATTTT. Translation gives CASNKLAGGPTDTQYF. The chain carries TRBV6-1 and TRBJ2-3; 13 positions agree with TRBD2. This CDR3 is 16 amino acids long. In germline, CDR1 is MNHNS, CDR2 SASEGT. With V trimmed by 7 bases and J by 2 bases, 6 bases remained unmatched.

The chain is built from TRBV4-1 and TRBJ1-5, with TRBD1 identical over 9 bases. The J segment lost 6 bases and the V segment lost 3 bases, leaving 9 bases of the junction unmatched. Germline loops: CDR1 MGHRA, CDR2 YSYEKL. This CDR3 has 16 residues. The CDR3: CASSQVWTGEGQPQHF. The CDR3 DNA follows: TGCGCCAGCAGCCAGGTCTGGACAGGGGAGGGTCAGCCCCAGCATTTT.